This T cell receptor (beta chain) stems from a study of T cells after yellow fever vaccination. Each CDR3 protein gets one entry after TCRdb re-called the 5' RACE reads with MiXCR. The sample shows some 550,000 distinct CDR3 sequences, 15% to 20% of them seen only once. Trimming stripped 3 bases from V and 1 base from J, with 10 bases between. CDR1 and CDR2 (germline): LGHNA, YSLEER. There are 15 residues in the CDR3. The sequence derives from a man aged 25-40 years who received the YFV17D yellow fever vaccine. J is TRBJ2-1 and V is TRBV4-3; no reliable D call. The sample was PBMCs, taken 15 days after the yellow fever booster vaccination. The CDR3 nucleotides are TGCGCCAGCAGCCATGGATTAGGGTCCTACAATGAGCAGTTCTTC. Its translation: CASSHGLGSYNEQFF.